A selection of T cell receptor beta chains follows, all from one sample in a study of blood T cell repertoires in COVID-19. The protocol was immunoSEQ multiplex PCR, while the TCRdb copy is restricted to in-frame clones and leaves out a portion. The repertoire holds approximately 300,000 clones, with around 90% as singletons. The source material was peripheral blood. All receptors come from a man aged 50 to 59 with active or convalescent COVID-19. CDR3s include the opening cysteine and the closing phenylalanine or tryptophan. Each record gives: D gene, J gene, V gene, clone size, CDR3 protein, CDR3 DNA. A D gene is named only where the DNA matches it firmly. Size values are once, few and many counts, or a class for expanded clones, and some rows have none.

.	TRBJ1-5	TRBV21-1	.	CASSHQRGIGNQPQHF	TGTGCCAGCAGCCACCAACGGGGGATTGGCAATCAGCCCCAGCATTTT
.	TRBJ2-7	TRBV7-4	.	CASSLASQAGNYEQYF	TGTGCCAGCAGCTTAGCAAGTCAAGCAGGGAACTACGAGCAGTACTTC
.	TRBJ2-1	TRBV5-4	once	CASSLAGGGGSEQFF	TGTGCCAGCAGCTTGGCGGGGGGCGGTGGCAGTGAGCAGTTCTTC
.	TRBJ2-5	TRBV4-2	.	CASSQEDRPQETQYF	TGTGCCAGCAGCCAAGAGGACAGACCCCAAGAGACCCAGTACTTC
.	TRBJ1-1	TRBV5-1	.	CASSMLVAGSNTEAFF	TGCGCCAGCAGCATGCTGGTGGCAGGGTCGAACACTGAAGCTTTCTTT
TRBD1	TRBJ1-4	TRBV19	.	CASSRGLENEKLFF	TGTGCCAGTAGCAGGGGGCTCGAAAATGAAAAACTGTTTTTT
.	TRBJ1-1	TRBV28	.	CASSPRGGANTEAFF	TGTGCCAGCAGTCCCCGCGGGGGGGCGAACACTGAAGCTTTCTTT
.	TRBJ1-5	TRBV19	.	CASSSGPGGPQHF	TGTGCCAGTAGTTCGGGTCCGGGTGGGCCCCAGCATTTT
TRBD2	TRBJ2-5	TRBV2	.	CASRAGLAEETQYF	TGTGCCAGCAGAGCCGGACTAGCGGAAGAGACCCAGTACTTC
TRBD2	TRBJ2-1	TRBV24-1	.	CATSVGGGTYNEQFF	TGTGCCACCAGTGTAGGCGGGGGGACCTACAATGAGCAGTTCTTC
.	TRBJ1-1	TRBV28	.	CASSVQDTEAFF	TGTGCCAGCAGTGTACAGGACACTGAAGCTTTCTTT
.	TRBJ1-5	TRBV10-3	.	CAISDRADQPQHF	TGTGCCATCAGTGACAGGGCCGACCAGCCCCAGCATTTT
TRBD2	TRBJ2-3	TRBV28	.	CASSLFSSGMVTDTQYF	TGTGCCAGCAGTTTATTTTCTAGCGGGATGGTCACAGATACGCAGTATTTT
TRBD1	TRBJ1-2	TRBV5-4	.	CASSSPTQGDYGYTF	TGTGCCAGCAGCTCTCCCACTCAGGGGGACTATGGCTACACCTTC
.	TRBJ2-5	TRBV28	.	CASSALRETQYF	TGTGCCAGCAGTGCCCTCCGGGAGACCCAGTACTTC
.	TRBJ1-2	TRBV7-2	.	CASSLEGEDGGYTF	TGTGCCAGCAGCTTAGAAGGGGAGGATGGAGGCTACACCTTC
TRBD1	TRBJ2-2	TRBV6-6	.	CASGQGINTGELFF	TGTGCCAGCGGACAGGGGATTAACACCGGGGAGCTGTTTTTT
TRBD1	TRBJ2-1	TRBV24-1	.	CATSDPGQGASYNEQFF	TGTGCCACCAGTGACCCGGGACAGGGGGCTTCCTACAATGAGCAGTTCTTC
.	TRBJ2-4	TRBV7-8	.	CASSLAQVPDGIQYF	TGTGCCAGCAGCTTAGCGCAGGTCCCGGATGGCATTCAGTACTTC
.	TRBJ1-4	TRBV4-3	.	CASSQDRNRGKLFF	TGCGCCAGCAGCCAAGATCGGAACCGAGGAAAACTGTTTTTT
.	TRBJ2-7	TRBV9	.	CASSPGGLTSYEQYF	TGTGCCAGCAGCCCAGGGGGACTTACATCCTACGAGCAGTACTTC
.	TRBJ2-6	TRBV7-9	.	CASSLPGEVYSSGANVLTF	TGTGCCAGCAGCCTTCCCGGGGAGGTCTATAGCTCTGGGGCCAACGTCCTGACTTTC
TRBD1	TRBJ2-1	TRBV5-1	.	CASSTGQGSYNEQFF	TGCGCCAGCAGCACCGGACAGGGTAGTTACAATGAGCAGTTCTTC
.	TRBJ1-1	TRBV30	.	CAWSVQGNTEAFF	TGTGCCTGGAGTGTACAGGGAAACACTGAAGCTTTCTTT
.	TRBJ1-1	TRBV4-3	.	CASSQDAGRDAFF	TGCGCCAGCAGCCAAGATGCGGGACGGGACGCTTTCTTT
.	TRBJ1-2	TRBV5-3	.	CARRYSREPLPYHGYTF	TGTGCCAGAAGGTATTCGCGGGAGCCCCTACCTTATCACGGCTACACCTTC
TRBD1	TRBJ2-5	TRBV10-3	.	CAISEGGQGVGETQYF	TGTGCCATCAGTGAGGGTGGACAGGGGGTTGGAGAGACCCAGTACTTC
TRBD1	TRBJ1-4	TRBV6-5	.	CASSYSAGGIEKLFF	TGTGCCAGCAGTTACTCTGCAGGGGGAATTGAAAAACTGTTTTTT
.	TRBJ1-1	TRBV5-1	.	CASSPTAGAGTEAFF	TGCGCCAGCAGCCCTACGGCGGGTGCTGGCACTGAAGCTTTCTTT
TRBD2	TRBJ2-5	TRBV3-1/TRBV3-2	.	CASSPLTGGPYETQYF	TGTGCCAGCAGCCCCCTGACGGGAGGGCCTTATGAGACCCAGTACTTC
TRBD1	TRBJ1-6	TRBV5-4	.	CASSLGQGYDNSPLHF	TGTGCCAGCAGCTTGGGACAGGGATACGATAATTCACCCCTCCACTTT
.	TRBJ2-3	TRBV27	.	CASSPGLGDTQYF	TGTGCCAGCAGTCCCGGACTGGGAGATACGCAGTATTTT
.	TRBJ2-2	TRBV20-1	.	CSASVGAGELFF	TGCAGTGCTAGTGTCGGGGCCGGGGAGCTGTTTTTT
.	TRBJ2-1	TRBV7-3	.	CASSSYETGYNEQFF	TGTGCCAGCAGCTCTTACGAGACAGGCTACAATGAGCAGTTCTTC
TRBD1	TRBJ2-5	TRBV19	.	CASSNDRGQETQYF	TGTGCCAGTAGTAATGACAGGGGGCAAGAGACCCAGTACTTC
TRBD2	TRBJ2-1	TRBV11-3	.	CASSPGSGSSSYNEQFF	TGTGCCAGCAGCCCTGGGAGCGGGAGTAGCTCCTACAATGAGCAGTTCTTC
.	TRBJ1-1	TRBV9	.	CASSQKSTMNTEAFF	TGTGCCAGCAGCCAAAAATCCACTATGAACACTGAAGCTTTCTTT
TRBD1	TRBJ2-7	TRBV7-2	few	CASSLGQLGEQYF	TGTGCCAGCAGCTTGGGACAGTTGGGGGAGCAGTACTTC
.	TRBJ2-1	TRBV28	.	CASSDVRGRNEQFF	TGTGCCAGCAGTGACGTCAGGGGGAGGAATGAGCAGTTCTTC
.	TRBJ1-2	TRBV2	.	CASSETGGRVGYTF	TGTGCCAGCAGTGAAACGGGGGGCAGGGTTGGCTACACCTTC
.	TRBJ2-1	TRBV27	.	CASRAGQSYNEQFF	TGTGCCAGCAGAGCCGGACAGAGCTACAATGAGCAGTTCTTC
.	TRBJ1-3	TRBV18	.	CASSPIGATIYF	TGTGCCAGCTCACCAATTGGGGCGACCATATATTTT
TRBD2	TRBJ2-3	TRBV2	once	CASSEAPASGRAVADTQYF	TGTGCCAGCAGTGAAGCGCCGGCTAGCGGGAGGGCCGTTGCAGATACGCAGTATTTT
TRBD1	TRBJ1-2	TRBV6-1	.	CASSEGAGGGYTF	TGTGCCAGCAGTGAAGGGGCAGGGGGCGGCTACACCTTC
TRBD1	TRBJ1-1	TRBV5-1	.	CASSIPGQGAGTEAFF	TGCGCCAGCAGCATCCCGGGACAGGGGGCCGGCACTGAAGCTTTCTTT
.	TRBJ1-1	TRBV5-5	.	CASSLDQSGEAFF	TGTGCCAGCAGCTTGGATCAATCCGGGGAAGCTTTCTTT
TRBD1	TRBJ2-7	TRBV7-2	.	CASSMDRGREQYF	TGTGCCAGCAGCATGGACAGGGGGCGTGAGCAGTACTTC
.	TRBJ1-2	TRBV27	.	CASSPYYGYTF	TGTGCCAGCAGTCCCTACTATGGCTACACCTTC